The rows below give T cell receptor beta chains drawn from one sample of a study of cytomegalovirus exposure and HLA in healthy donors. Sequencing used immunoSEQ multiplex PCR; TCRdb keeps in-frame clones, though not all of them. The sample lists 160,000 or so clones, 72% occurring once. Sequencing input: PBMCs. Receptor source: a human donor in good health. Each CDR3 is given with its conserved first and last residue. D genes are given only for firm matches. The size entry is marked missing in some rows and otherwise reads once, few, many or a size class.

clone_size,j_call,v_call,d_call,cdr3_aa,cdr3_nt
NA,TRBJ2-7,TRBV4-1,NA,CASSQERGSPYEQYF,TGCGCCAGCAGCCAAGAAAGGGGCAGTCCCTACGAGCAGTACTTC
once,TRBJ2-7,TRBV4-3,NA,CASSQDTDGAYEQYF,TGCGCCAGCAGCCAAGATACGGACGGGGCCTACGAGCAGTACTTC
few,TRBJ1-2,TRBV5-8,NA,CASSRGVAGLYGYTF,TGTGCCAGCAGCCGTGGGGTGGCAGGGTTGTATGGCTACACCTTC
NA,TRBJ2-3,TRBV6-1,TRBD2,CASSEMAGGPGTQYF,TGTGCCAGCAGTGAAATGGCGGGGGGGCCCGGTACGCAGTATTTT
NA,TRBJ1-2,TRBV9,TRBD1,CASSVRDRGSDGYTF,TGTGCCAGCAGCGTCCGGGACAGGGGGAGTGATGGCTACACCTTC
NA,TRBJ1-1,TRBV29-1,NA,CSVDVVRRTEAFF,TGCAGCGTTGATGTGGTCAGGCGCACTGAAGCTTTCTTT
NA,TRBJ1-1,TRBV2,NA,CASSDPPQQVNTEAFF,TGTGCCAGCAGTGATCCTCCCCAACAGGTTAACACTGAAGCTTTCTTT
NA,TRBJ1-6,TRBV5-8,TRBD1,CASSLSGGWSPLHF,TGTGCCAGCAGCTTGTCAGGGGGCTGGTCACCCCTCCACTTT
NA,TRBJ2-1,TRBV7-9,TRBD2,CASRFSAGGANNEQFF,TGTGCCAGCAGATTTTCTGCGGGGGGGGCAAACAATGAGCAGTTCTTC
NA,TRBJ1-4,TRBV5-1,TRBD1,CASSPLGQGQGLFF,TGCGCCAGCAGCCCCCTCGGACAGGGGCAGGGACTGTTTTTT
NA,TRBJ2-1,TRBV5-1,NA,CASTQGGSYNEQFF,TGCGCCAGCACCCAGGGGGGATCCTACAATGAGCAGTTCTTC
NA,TRBJ1-2,TRBV7-9,NA,CASSPEHWLAYGYTF,TGTGCCAGCAGCCCCGAACATTGGCTTGCCTATGGCTACACCTTC
NA,TRBJ2-7,TRBV6-6,TRBD1,CASSYRDRGWHEQYF,TGTGCCAGCAGTTACCGGGACAGGGGGTGGCACGAGCAGTACTTC
NA,TRBJ1-1,TRBV27,NA,CASSRAPYREDTEAFF,TGTGCCAGCAGTCGAGCTCCGTACAGGGAAGACACTGAAGCTTTCTTT
NA,TRBJ1-1,TRBV10-3,TRBD1,CAISDSLGQVSEAFF,TGTGCCATCAGTGACTCACTGGGACAGGTTAGTGAAGCTTTCTTT
few,TRBJ1-1,TRBV19,NA,CASSKGSTGSPVEAEAFF,TGTGCCAGTAGCAAGGGATCCACAGGGTCCCCCGTTGAAGCTGAAGCTTTCTTT
NA,TRBJ2-7,TRBV2,TRBD1,CASSGDSHEQYF,TGTGCCAGCAGTGGGGACAGTCACGAGCAGTACTTC
NA,TRBJ2-5,TRBV11-3,TRBD2,CASSTDGGEETQYF,TGTGCCAGCAGCACCGACGGGGGGGAAGAGACCCAGTACTTC
NA,TRBJ2-5,TRBV30,TRBD2,CAWSGGDQRVKQYF,TGTGCCTGGAGCGGGGGGGACCAACGGGTCAAGCAGTACTTC
NA,TRBJ1-4,TRBV7-9,NA,CASRGAPEKLFF,TGTGCCAGCCGTGGGGCGCCTGAAAAACTGTTTTTT
NA,TRBJ2-7,TRBV25-1,NA,CASSAAGTDYEQYF,TGTGCCAGCAGTGCAGCAGGGACTGACTACGAGCAGTACTTC
NA,TRBJ1-4,TRBV27,TRBD1,CASSPLGQGAQKLFF,TGTGCCAGCAGTCCATTGGGACAGGGGGCGCAGAAACTGTTTTTT
NA,TRBJ2-4,TRBV19,NA,CASSYREENIQYF,TGTGCCAGTAGTTACAGGGAAGAAAACATTCAGTACTTC
NA,TRBJ2-7,TRBV7-7,NA,CASSLAWGREQYF,TGTGCTAGCAGCTTAGCTTGGGGGCGCGAGCAGTACTTC
once,TRBJ2-3,TRBV5-6,NA,CASSLVGQIFTDTQYF,TGTGCCAGCAGCTTGGTAGGACAGATTTTCACAGATACGCAGTATTTT
NA,TRBJ2-5,TRBV5-1,TRBD2,CASSPGTSGGQVRETQYF,TGCGCCAGCAGCCCGGGGACTAGCGGGGGGCAGGTCCGAGAGACCCAGTACTTC
NA,TRBJ1-5,TRBV16,NA,CASSLSSGRDQPQHF,TGTGCCAGCAGCCTTAGCAGCGGGAGGGATCAGCCCCAGCATTTT
NA,TRBJ2-2,TRBV5-1,NA,CASSLEVGGGTGELFF,TGCGCCAGCAGCTTGGAAGTTGGTGGGGGGACCGGGGAGCTGTTTTTT
few,TRBJ1-5,TRBV7-9,NA,CASSPTNVRGGIDQPQHF,TGTGCCAGCAGCCCCACTAACGTGCGGGGTGGAATTGATCAGCCCCAGCATTTT
NA,TRBJ2-1,TRBV7-2,TRBD2,CASSSRTSGSNEQFF,TGTGCCAGCAGCTCGCGGACTAGCGGGAGTAATGAGCAGTTCTTC
NA,TRBJ2-7,TRBV7-9,NA,CATGDAVREQYF,TGTGCCACAGGGGACGCGGTCCGCGAGCAGTACTTC
NA,TRBJ1-6,TRBV7-3,NA,CASSSAGNSPLHF,TGTGCCAGCAGCTCCGCGGGGAATTCACCCCTCCACTTT
NA,TRBJ2-5,TRBV9,NA,CASSPQVEETQYF,TGTGCCAGCAGCCCTCAAGTAGAAGAGACCCAGTACTTC
NA,TRBJ2-3,TRBV6-5,TRBD2,CASSRDYPGADTQYF,TGTGCCAGCAGCAGGGACTACCCGGGGGCAGATACGCAGTATTTT
NA,TRBJ1-2,TRBV7-3,TRBD1,CASTEIGQANYGYTF,TGTGCCAGCACTGAAATCGGACAGGCTAACTATGGCTACACCTTC
NA,TRBJ1-1,TRBV6-6,NA,CASSAQWGGYTEAFF,TGTGCCAGCAGTGCCCAATGGGGGGGGTACACTGAAGCTTTCTTT
few,TRBJ2-7,TRBV7-3,NA,CASSLNGVGGYEQYF,TGTGCCAGCAGCTTAAATGGGGTGGGGGGCTACGAGCAGTACTTC
NA,TRBJ1-1,TRBV4-1,NA,CASSPAGNTEAFF,TGCGCCAGCAGTCCGGCGGGCAACACTGAAGCTTTCTTT
NA,TRBJ1-5,TRBV15,NA,CATSRGRGASPNQPQHF,TGTGCCACCAGCAGAGGGAGGGGAGCGAGCCCCAATCAGCCCCAGCATTTT
few,TRBJ2-7,TRBV9,NA,CASSVAVGAEQYF,TGTGCCAGCAGCGTAGCTGTAGGGGCCGAGCAGTACTTC
NA,TRBJ1-6,TRBV6-5,NA,CASSTGLSPLHF,TGTGCCAGCAGCACAGGGTTATCACCCCTCCACTTT
NA,TRBJ2-7,TRBV7-3,TRBD2,CASSVLAGTSYEQYF,TGTGCCAGCAGCGTATTAGCGGGGACCTCCTACGAGCAGTACTTC
NA,TRBJ1-5,TRBV6-1,NA,CASSSTGTKDQPQHF,TGTGCCAGCAGTTCAACCGGGACTAAGGATCAGCCCCAGCATTTT
NA,TRBJ1-3,TRBV6-6,NA,CASSYAAQGTIYF,TGTGCCAGCAGTTACGCGGCCCAGGGCACCATATATTTT
NA,TRBJ2-1,TRBV5-1,TRBD1,CASSLGTANNEQFF,TGCGCCAGCAGCTTAGGGACAGCCAACAATGAGCAGTTCTTC
NA,TRBJ2-2,TRBV2,NA,CASSEEASGELFF,TGTGCCAGCAGTGAGGAGGCCTCGGGGGAGCTGTTTTTT
NA,TRBJ2-7,TRBV12-5,NA,CASGSPRRGERGYEQYF,TGTGCTAGTGGTTCTCCCCGTCGTGGTGAACGCGGCTACGAGCAGTACTTC
NA,TRBJ2-3,TRBV5-1,TRBD2,CASSPLLAGDTDTQYF,TGCGCCAGCAGCCCACTTTTAGCGGGGGACACAGATACGCAGTATTTT
NA,TRBJ1-2,TRBV19,NA,CASIREGAGYTF,TGTGCCAGTATCCGGGAGGGTGCTGGCTACACCTTC